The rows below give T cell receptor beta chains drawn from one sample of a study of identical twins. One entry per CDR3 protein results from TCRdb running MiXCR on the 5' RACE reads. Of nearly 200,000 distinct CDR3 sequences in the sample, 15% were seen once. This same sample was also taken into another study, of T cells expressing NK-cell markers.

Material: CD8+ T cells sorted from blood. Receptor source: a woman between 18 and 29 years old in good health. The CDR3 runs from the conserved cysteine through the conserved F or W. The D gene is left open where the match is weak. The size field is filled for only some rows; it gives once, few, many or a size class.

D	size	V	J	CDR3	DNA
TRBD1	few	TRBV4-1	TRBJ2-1	CASSAHRGPNNEQFF	TGCGCCAGCAGCGCCCACAGGGGGCCTAACAATGAGCAGTTCTTC
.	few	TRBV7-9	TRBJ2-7	CASSLQGPGLQTGQYF	TGTGCCAGCAGCTTACAGGGCCCGGGTCTCCAAACGGGGCAGTACTTC
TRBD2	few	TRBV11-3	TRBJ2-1	CASSFGTSGFEQFF	TGTGCCAGCAGCTTTGGGACTAGCGGGTTTGAGCAGTTCTTC
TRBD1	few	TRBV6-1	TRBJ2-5	CASSFGTGMTQETQYF	TGTGCCAGCAGCTTCGGGACAGGCATGACACAAGAGACCCAGTACTTC
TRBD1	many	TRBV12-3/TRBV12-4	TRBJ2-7	CASSFGTGVYEQYF	TGTGCCAGCAGCTTCGGGACAGGGGTGTACGAGCAGTACTTC
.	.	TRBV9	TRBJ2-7	CASSVVSGGEQYF	TGTGCCAGCAGCGTAGTGTCAGGGGGGGAGCAGTACTTC
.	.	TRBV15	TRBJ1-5	CATSRGNQPQHF	TGTGCCACCAGCAGAGGAAATCAGCCCCAGCATTTT
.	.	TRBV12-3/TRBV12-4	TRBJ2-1	CASGRLVRNEQFF	TGTGCCAGCGGAAGACTAGTCCGCAATGAGCAGTTCTTC
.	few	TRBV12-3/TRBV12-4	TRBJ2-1	CASSSGIYEQFF	TGTGCCAGCAGTTCGGGGATCTATGAGCAGTTCTTC
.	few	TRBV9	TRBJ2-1	CASSGGSRTHYNEQFF	TGTGCCAGCAGTGGGGGATCGCGGACCCACTACAATGAGCAGTTCTTC
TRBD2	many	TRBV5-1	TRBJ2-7	CASSLWLAGSYEQYF	TGCGCCAGCAGCTTGTGGCTAGCGGGGTCCTACGAGCAGTACTTC
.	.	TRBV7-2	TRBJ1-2	CASRSGRDGYTF	TGTGCCAGCAGATCTGGACGGGATGGCTACACCTTC
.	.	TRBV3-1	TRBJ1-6	CASSYRSSYNSPLHF	TGTGCCAGCAGCTACAGGAGCTCCTATAATTCACCCCTCCACTTT
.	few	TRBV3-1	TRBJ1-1	CASSFGTWPEAFF	TGTGCCAGCAGCTTTGGGACATGGCCTGAAGCTTTCTTT
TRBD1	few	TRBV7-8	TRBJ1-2	CASSLIVAQGLRWGGYTF	TGTGCCAGCAGCCTTATTGTTGCACAGGGGCTACGTTGGGGTGGCTACACCTTC
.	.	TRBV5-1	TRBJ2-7	CASSLEGHPTLF	TGCGCCAGCAGCTTGGAGGGACACCCCACCCTCTTC
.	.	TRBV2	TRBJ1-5	CASSEALAGPAGQPQHF	TGTGCCAGCAGTGAAGCGCTAGCAGGGCCAGCGGGACAGCCCCAGCATTTT
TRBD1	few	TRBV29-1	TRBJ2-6	CSVAGTGRSGANVLTF	TGCAGCGTGGCCGGGACAGGGAGGTCTGGGGCCAACGTCCTGACTTTC
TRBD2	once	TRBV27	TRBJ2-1	CASSSLGAGGGNEQFF	TGTGCCAGCAGTTCTCTAGGGGCGGGAGGTGGTAATGAGCAGTTCTTC
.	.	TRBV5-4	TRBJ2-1	CASSLYPLARLSSTYNEQFF	TGTGCCAGCAGCTTGTACCCCCTCGCGCGGCTCTCGAGCACCTACAATGAGCAGTTCTTC
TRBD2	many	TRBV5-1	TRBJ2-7	CASRGLHTYEQYF	TGCGCCAGCAGGGGACTACACACCTACGAGCAGTACTTC
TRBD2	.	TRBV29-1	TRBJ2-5	CSVEDRASGNQETQYF	TGCAGCGTTGAAGATCGGGCTAGCGGGAACCAAGAGACCCAGTACTTC
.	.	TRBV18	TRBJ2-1	CASSPERTEQFF	TGTGCCAGCTCACCTGAGAGGACTGAGCAGTTCTTC
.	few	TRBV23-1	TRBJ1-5	CASSPGERQHF	TGCGCCAGCAGTCCGGGGGAGCGCCAGCATTTT
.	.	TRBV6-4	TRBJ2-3	CASSDSGLNTDTQYF	TGTGCCAGCAGTGACTCGGGACTTAACACAGATACGCAGTATTTT
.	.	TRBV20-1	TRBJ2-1	CSAVGGAAYNEQFF	TGCAGTGCTGTTGGGGGGGCCGCATACAATGAGCAGTTCTTC
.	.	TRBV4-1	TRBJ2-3	CASSQEEVGDTQYF	TGCGCCAGCAGCCAAGAGGAAGTCGGAGATACGCAGTATTTT
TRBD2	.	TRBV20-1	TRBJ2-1	CSAGTSDYNEQFF	TGCAGTGCTGGGACTAGCGACTACAATGAGCAGTTCTTC
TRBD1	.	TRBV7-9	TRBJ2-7	CASSPQGALDEQYF	TGTGCCAGCAGCCCACAGGGGGCTTTAGACGAGCAGTACTTC
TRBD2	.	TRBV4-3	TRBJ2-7	CASSQDPPSGSSYEQYF	TGCGCCAGCAGCCAAGATCCCCCTAGCGGGAGCTCCTACGAGCAGTACTTC
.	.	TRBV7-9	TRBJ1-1	CASSLAGAGGTEAFF	TGTGCCAGCAGCTTAGCGGGGGCGGGTGGCACTGAAGCTTTCTTT
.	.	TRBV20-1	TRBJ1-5	CSARFKDSNQPQHF	TGCAGTGCTAGATTCAAGGATAGCAATCAGCCCCAGCATTTT
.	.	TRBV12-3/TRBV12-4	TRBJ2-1	CASSYTRGYNEQFF	TGTGCCAGCAGTTATACAAGGGGGTACAATGAGCAGTTCTTC
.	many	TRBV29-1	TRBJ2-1	CSVVMGEQFF	TGCAGCGTTGTAATGGGTGAGCAGTTCTTC
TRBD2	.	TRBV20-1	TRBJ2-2	CSARAGTSITGELFF	TGCAGTGCTAGAGCTGGGACTAGCATCACCGGGGAGCTGTTTTTT
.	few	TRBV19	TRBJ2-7	CASSLGTSFYEQYF	TGTGCCAGTAGCCTCGGGACTTCCTTCTACGAGCAGTACTTC
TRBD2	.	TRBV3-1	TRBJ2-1	CASSTSVNPDEQFF	TGTGCCAGCAGTACTAGCGTAAACCCGGATGAGCAGTTCTTC
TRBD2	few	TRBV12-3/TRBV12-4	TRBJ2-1	CASSIWTSGRTPFF	TGTGCCAGCAGTATCTGGACTAGCGGGAGGACCCCGTTCTTC
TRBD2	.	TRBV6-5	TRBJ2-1	CASSYFTGGPEDEQFF	TGTGCCAGCAGTTACTTTACGGGGGGGCCTGAGGATGAGCAGTTCTTC
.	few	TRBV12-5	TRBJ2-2	CASGLAGPGLLFF	TGTGCTAGTGGTTTGGCAGGACCGGGACTGCTGTTTTTT
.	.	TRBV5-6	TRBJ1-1	CASSLAGNGWDTEAFF	TGTGCCAGCAGCTTGGCTGGGAATGGGTGGGACACTGAAGCTTTCTTT
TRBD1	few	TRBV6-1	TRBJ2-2	CASSPPQGALFGTGELFF	TGTGCCAGCTCCCCACCCCAGGGGGCCTTATTTGGCACCGGGGAGCTGTTTTTT
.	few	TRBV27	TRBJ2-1	CASSLSGLVYNEQFF	TGTGCCAGCAGTTTATCGGGACTGGTCTACAATGAGCAGTTCTTC
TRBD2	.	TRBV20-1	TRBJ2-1	CSARRAAGSAYNEQFF	TGCAGTGCTAGAAGGGCAGCGGGGTCGGCCTACAATGAGCAGTTCTTC
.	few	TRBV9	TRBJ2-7	CASSLSMNYEQYF	TGTGCCAGCAGCCTTTCTATGAACTACGAGCAGTACTTC
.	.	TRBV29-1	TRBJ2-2	CSVEPENGELFF	TGCAGCGTTGAGCCAGAAAACGGGGAGCTGTTTTTT
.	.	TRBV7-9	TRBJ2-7	CASALFKGPAYEQYF	TGTGCCAGCGCCCTCTTTAAAGGACCCGCCTACGAGCAGTACTTC
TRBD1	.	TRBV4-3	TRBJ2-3	CASSQTADRVGDTQYF	TGCGCCAGCAGCCAGACGGCAGACAGGGTGGGAGATACGCAGTATTTT
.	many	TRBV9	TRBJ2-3	CASSEADSTDTQYF	TGTGCCAGCAGCGAGGCGGACAGCACAGATACGCAGTATTTT
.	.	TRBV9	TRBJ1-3	CASSVDESSGNTIYF	TGTGCCAGCAGCGTAGACGAGAGCTCTGGAAACACCATATATTTT
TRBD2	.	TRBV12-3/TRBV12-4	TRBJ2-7	CASSFAGVHEQYF	TGTGCCAGCAGTTTTGCGGGGGTCCACGAGCAGTACTTC
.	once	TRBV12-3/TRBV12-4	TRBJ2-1	CASSSTPNNEQFF	TGTGCCAGCAGTTCGACCCCAAACAATGAGCAGTTCTTC
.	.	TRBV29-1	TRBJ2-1	CSVAHEQFF	TGCAGCGTTGCCCATGAGCAGTTCTTC